This T cell receptor beta chain came from a study of blood T cell repertoires in COVID-19. At the level of the study: From the United States, Italy and Spain came samples of acute and convalescent COVID-19. Sample material is recorded as cDNA or gDNA derived from T cells, B-cell-depleted T cells, or PBMCs.

Original methodology: Scientists estimated how many nucleated cells there were by amplifying reference gene primers. Using immunoSEQ multiplex PCR, the repertoire was profiled, and TCRdb retains in-frame clones only, with some absent. V, J and clone size reflect that table, while D and trimming were determined from the DNA. The sample gives fewer than 120,000 clones, about 88% of which show up once; less than 3.5% is in the top ten. This clone is a singleton in its sample. Sequencing used peripheral blood. The TCR originated in a woman in her fifties or sixties with acute or convalescent COVID-19.

CDR3 sequence: CASSAGQGTEAFF. The CDR3 DNA sequence: TGTGCCAGCAGCGCGGGACAGGGGACTGAAGCTTTCTTT. The chain employs TRBV9 and TRBJ1-1; 10 positions match TRBD1. V gave up 3 bases and J gave up 5 bases; unmatched junction bases: 1. Per germline, CDR1 SGDLS and CDR2 YYNGEE. CDR3 length equals 13 residues.